One sample yielded the 4 T cell receptor beta chains listed below, sequenced in a study of blood T cell repertoires in COVID-19. Profiled with immunoSEQ multiplex PCR; TCRdb holds only in-frame clones, not every one. Of 70,000 or so clones listed, 88% are singletons. Source material: peripheral blood. These receptors all come from a human donor in a cohort sampled during active COVID-19.

V and J are TRBV4-2 and TRBJ2-3; 8 nucleotides align to TRBD2. Unmatched junction bases numbered 10, after V lost 0 bases and J lost 5 bases. The CDR3 covers 17 residues. Germline V CDR1 and CDR2: LGHNA, YNFKEQ. The DNA for the CDR3 is TGTGCCAGCAGCCAAGACGGGAGCGGGAGTTCAGGAGATACGCAGTATTTT. Amino acids: CASSQDGSGSSGDTQYF.

The rearrangement joins TRBV5-1 to TRBJ2-7, with 9 positions matching TRBD2. The CDR3 is 15 amino acids. The V and J ends lost 4 bases and 0 bases, in that order; junction bases with no gene match: 5. Germline values: CDR1 SGHRS, CDR2 YFSETQ. The CDR3 protein is CASSRSSGSSYEQYV. The DNA for the CDR3 is TGCGCCAGCAGCCGCAGTAGCGGGAGCTCCTACGAGCAGTACGTC.

This chain links TRBV18 with TRBJ2-7; 8 nucleotides align to TRBD2. The V and J ends lost 2 bases and 6 bases, in that order; junction bases with no gene match: 9. The germline gives CDR1 KGHSH, CDR2 LQKENI. This CDR3 spans 15 amino acids. The DNA of the CDR3 is TGTGCCAGCTCACCAGGGACTAGGGCTACGGGCGAGCAGTACTTC. Its translation: CASSPGTRATGEQYF.

The chain combines TRBV11-2 with TRBJ1-3; TRBD1 is a possible D gene (6 bases). This CDR3 is built from 16 residues. The germline V and J ends were trimmed by 4 bases and 4 bases, with 17 bases remaining between them. Germline assignment: CDR1 SGHAT and CDR2 FQNNGV. The CDR3, as DNA: TGTGCCAGCAGCTCCCAACAGGGTATGGAAGGAAACACCATATATTTT. This gives the protein CASSSQQGMEGNTIYF.